Shown below are 9 T cell receptor beta chains from a single sample sequenced in a study of cytomegalovirus exposure and HLA in healthy donors. The PCR made use of 60 Vbeta and 13 Jbeta primers. Data came from immunoSEQ multiplex PCR; TCRdb stores just in-frame clones and leaves some out. The sample yields about 150,000 clones, roughly 72% seen once. The sequencing sample was made of PBMCs. These receptors were obtained from a man aged 40-49 years in good health and CMV-seronegative.

There are a few counts of this clone. The CDR3 region has the DNA TGTGCCACCTTCGGACTAGCCGGGGAGACCCAGTACTTC. This codes for CATFGLAGETQYF. The V gene is TRBV2, the J gene TRBJ2-5, with 8 bases that match TRBD2. The CDR3 loop spans 13 amino acids. Losses at the gene ends were 10 bases for V and 5 bases for J; bases not matched to a gene: 9. Germline V gene lookup returns CDR1 SNHLY and CDR2 FYNNEI.

The chain carries TRBV28 and TRBJ1-2; the D gene is possibly TRBD1 (5 bases). V lost 7 bases, J lost 7 bases, and 13 bases lay in between. The CDR3 consists of 12 residues. Germline-derived CDR1 and CDR2 are MDHEN and SYDVKM. CDR3 bases: TGTGCCAGCACCTTGACAGTCGGTGGCTACACCTTC. Protein: CASTLTVGGYTF.

The J gene is TRBJ2-7, the V gene TRBV11-3; D is undetermined. V shed 2 bases and J shed 0 bases, with 20 bases lying between them. Germline values: CDR1 SGHNT, CDR2 YENEEA. The CDR3 is 18 residues long. The CDR3 DNA sequence: TGTGCCAGCAGCTTACCGCTAGTGGCCCCGGCCAACTCCTACGAGCAGTACGTC. It specifies CASSLPLVAPANSYEQYV.

The V gene is TRBV9, the J gene TRBJ2-3, with TRBD1 identical over 9 bases. CDR1 is SGDLS, CDR2 YYNGEE, per germline. The CDR3 covers 15 residues. V lost 2 bases to trimming and J lost 2 bases; unmatched junction nucleotides: 3. The CDR3 DNA follows: TGTGCCAGCAGCGTGGGGACAGGGACCACAGATACGCAGTATTTT. This sequence encodes CASSVGTGTTDTQYF.

The gene calls are TRBV5-1 and TRBJ2-7, with 7 bases aligning to TRBD1. Trimming at V came to 0 bases and at J to 6 bases, leaving 0 bases not matched to a gene. The CDR3 spans 12 residues. Germline V lookup: CDR1 SGHRS, CDR2 YFSETQ. CDR3 nucleotide sequence: TGCGCCAGCAGCTTGGACAGGGGCGAGCAGTACGTC. Translation gives CASSLDRGEQYV.

This rearrangement joins TRBV7-3 to TRBJ2-1; TRBD2 might be the D (6 bases). V dropped 3 bases and J dropped 15 bases, with 21 bases sitting between them. Germline CDR1 is SGHTA and CDR2 is FQGTGA. CDR3 length: 14 amino acids. The CDR3 spells CASSFFAGTGKLFF. In DNA, the CDR3 is TGTGCCAGCAGCTTCTTCGCGGGGACCGGAAAACTGTTCTTC. Filled out from reference TRBV7-3 and TRBJ2-1, the complete variable domain reads GAGVSQTPSNKVTEKGKYVELRCDPISGHTALYWYRQSLGQGPEFLIYFQGTGAADDSGLPNDRFFAVRPEGSVSTLKIQRTERGDSAVYLCASSFFAGTGKLFFGPGTRLTVL.

The V and J genes are TRBV5-1 and TRBJ2-7; 11 nucleotides match TRBD2. V shed 0 bases and J 6 bases; nucleotides not matched to a gene: 20. There are 20 residues in the CDR3. The V gene's germline CDR1 is SGHRS and CDR2 YFSETQ. CDR3 loop: CASSLGPVSGSGRVASEQYV. CDR3 in DNA: TGCGCCAGCAGCTTGGGCCCCGTCTCAGGTAGCGGGAGGGTTGCGTCCGAGCAGTACGTC.

This chain links TRBV2 with TRBJ2-7, with D possibly being TRBD2 (6 bases). Trimming left V 4 bases short and J 5 bases short, with 18 bases between. Germline V gene lookup returns CDR1 SNHLY and CDR2 FYNNEI. The CDR3 totals 15 residues. As DNA, the CDR3 is TGTGCCAGCAGTGCTAGCGCGAATGGTGTTCACGAGCAGTACTTC. This codes for CASSASANGVHEQYF.

This rearrangement joins TRBV9 to TRBJ2-2; D remains unclear. CDR3 length: 17 amino acids. Germline CDR1 is SGDLS and CDR2 is YYNGEE. The germline V and J ends were trimmed by 3 bases and 0 bases, with 15 bases remaining between them. The CDR3 region has the DNA TGTGCCAGCAGCGGAACATCTTTACCTCCGAACACCGGGGAGCTGTTTTTT. This encodes CASSGTSLPPNTGELFF.